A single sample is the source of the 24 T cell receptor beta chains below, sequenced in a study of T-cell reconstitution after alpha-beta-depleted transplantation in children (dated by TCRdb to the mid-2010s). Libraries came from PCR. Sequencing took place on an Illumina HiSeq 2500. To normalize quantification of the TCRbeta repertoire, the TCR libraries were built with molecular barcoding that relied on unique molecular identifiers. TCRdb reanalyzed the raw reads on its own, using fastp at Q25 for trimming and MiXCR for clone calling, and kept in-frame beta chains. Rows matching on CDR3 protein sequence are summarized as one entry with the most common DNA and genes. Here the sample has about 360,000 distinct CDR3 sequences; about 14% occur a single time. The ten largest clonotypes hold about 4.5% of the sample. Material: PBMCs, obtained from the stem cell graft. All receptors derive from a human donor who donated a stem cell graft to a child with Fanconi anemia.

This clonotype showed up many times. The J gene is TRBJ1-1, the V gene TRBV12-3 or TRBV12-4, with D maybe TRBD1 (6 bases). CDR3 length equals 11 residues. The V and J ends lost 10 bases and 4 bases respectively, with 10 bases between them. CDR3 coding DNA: TGTGCCACTACAGGGCCCACTGAAGCTTTCTTT. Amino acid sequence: CATTGPTEAFF.

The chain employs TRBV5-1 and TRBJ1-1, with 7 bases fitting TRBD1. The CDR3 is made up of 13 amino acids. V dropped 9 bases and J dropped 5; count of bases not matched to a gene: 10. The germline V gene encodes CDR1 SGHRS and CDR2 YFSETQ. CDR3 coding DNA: TGCGCCACCAAAACAGGGGAGAGGACTGAAGCTTTCTTT. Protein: CATKTGERTEAFF.

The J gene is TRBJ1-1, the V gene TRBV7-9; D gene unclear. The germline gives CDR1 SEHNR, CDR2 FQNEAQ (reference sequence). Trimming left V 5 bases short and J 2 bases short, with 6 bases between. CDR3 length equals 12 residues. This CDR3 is CASSRSNTEAFF. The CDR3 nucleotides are TGTGCCAGCAGCCGAAGTAACACTGAAGCTTTCTTT. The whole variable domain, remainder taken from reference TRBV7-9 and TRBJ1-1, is DTGVSQNPRHKITKRGQNVTFRCDPISEHNRLYWYRQTLGQGPEFLTYFQNEAQLEKSRLLSDRFSAERPKGSFSTLEIQRTEQGDSAMYLCASSRSNTEAFFGQGTRLTVV.

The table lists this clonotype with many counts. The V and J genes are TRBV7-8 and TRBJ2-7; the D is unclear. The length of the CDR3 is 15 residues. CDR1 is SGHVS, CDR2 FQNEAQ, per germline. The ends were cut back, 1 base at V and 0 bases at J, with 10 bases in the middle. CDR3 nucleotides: TGTGCCAGCAGCTTAGAGGCAGCAACCTCCTACGAGCAGTACTTC. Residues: CASSLEAATSYEQYF. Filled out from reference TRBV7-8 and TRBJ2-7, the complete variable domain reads GAGVSQSPRYKVAKRGQDVALRCDPISGHVSLFWYQQALGQGPEFLTYFQNEAQLDKSGLPSDRFFAERPEGSVSTLKIQRTQQEDSAVYLCASSLEAATSYEQYFGPGTRLTVT.

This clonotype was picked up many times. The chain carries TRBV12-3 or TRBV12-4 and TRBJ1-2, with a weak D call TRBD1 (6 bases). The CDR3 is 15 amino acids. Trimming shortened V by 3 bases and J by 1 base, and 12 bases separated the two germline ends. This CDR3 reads CASSLAGGLNYGYTF. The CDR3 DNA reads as TGTGCCAGCAGTTTGGCGGGGGGCCTTAACTATGGCTACACCTTC.

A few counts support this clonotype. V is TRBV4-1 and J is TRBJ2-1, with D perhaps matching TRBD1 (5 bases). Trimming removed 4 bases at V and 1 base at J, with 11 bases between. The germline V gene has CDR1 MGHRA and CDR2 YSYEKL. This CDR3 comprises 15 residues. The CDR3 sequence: CASSLRQTSYNEQFF. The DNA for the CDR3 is TGCGCCAGCAGCCTCCGACAGACATCCTACAATGAGCAGTTCTTC.

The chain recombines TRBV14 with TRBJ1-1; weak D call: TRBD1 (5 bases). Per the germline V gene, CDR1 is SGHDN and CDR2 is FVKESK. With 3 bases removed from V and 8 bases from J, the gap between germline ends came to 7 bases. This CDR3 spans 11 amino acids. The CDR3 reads CASSQGLEAFF. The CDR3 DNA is TGTGCCAGCAGCCAGGGACTAGAAGCTTTCTTT.

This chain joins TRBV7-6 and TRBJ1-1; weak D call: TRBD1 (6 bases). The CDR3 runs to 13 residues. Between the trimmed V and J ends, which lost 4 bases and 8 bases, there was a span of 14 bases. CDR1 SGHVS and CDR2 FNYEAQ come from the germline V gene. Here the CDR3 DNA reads TGTGCCAGCAGCTCCGCTGGACAGACAGAAGCTTTCTTT. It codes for CASSSAGQTEAFF.

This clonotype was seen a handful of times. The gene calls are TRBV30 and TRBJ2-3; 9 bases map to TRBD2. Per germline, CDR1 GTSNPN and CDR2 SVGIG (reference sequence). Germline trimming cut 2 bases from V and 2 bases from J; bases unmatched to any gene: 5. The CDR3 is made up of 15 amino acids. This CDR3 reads CAWSWTSAATDTQYF. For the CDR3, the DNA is TGTGCCTGGAGTTGGACTAGCGCGGCCACAGATACGCAGTATTTT.

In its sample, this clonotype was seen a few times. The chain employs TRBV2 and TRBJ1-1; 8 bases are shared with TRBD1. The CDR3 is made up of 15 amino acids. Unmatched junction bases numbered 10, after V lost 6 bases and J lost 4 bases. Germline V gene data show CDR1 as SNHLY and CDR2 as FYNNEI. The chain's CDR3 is CASRNSRQGSTEAFF. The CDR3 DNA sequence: TGTGCCAGCAGGAATTCCCGACAGGGGAGCACTGAAGCTTTCTTT.

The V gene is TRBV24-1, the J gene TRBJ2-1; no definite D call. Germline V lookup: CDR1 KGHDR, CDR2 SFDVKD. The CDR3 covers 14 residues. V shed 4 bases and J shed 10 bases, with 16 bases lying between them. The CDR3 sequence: CATSDPARSREQFF. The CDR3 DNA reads TGTGCCACCAGTGACCCCGCCCGGAGCAGGGAGCAGTTCTTC.

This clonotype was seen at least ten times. In nucleotides, the CDR3 is TGTGCCAGCAGCGACGACAGGGCCTCTGAAAAACTGTTTTTT. It translates to CASSDDRASEKLFF. This chain connects TRBV7-9 to TRBJ1-4; 7 positions match TRBD1. Germline loops: CDR1 SEHNR, CDR2 FQNEAQ (reference sequence). The CDR3 consists of 14 residues. V lost 5 bases to trimming and J lost 7 bases; unmatched junction nucleotides: 7. The entire variable domain, with the rest obtained from reference TRBV7-9 and TRBJ1-4, is as follows: DTGVSQNPRHKITKRGQNVTFRCDPISEHNRLYWYRQTLGQGPEFLTYFQNEAQLEKSRLLSDRFSAERPKGSFSTLEIQRTEQGDSAMYLCASSDDRASEKLFFGSGTQLSVL.

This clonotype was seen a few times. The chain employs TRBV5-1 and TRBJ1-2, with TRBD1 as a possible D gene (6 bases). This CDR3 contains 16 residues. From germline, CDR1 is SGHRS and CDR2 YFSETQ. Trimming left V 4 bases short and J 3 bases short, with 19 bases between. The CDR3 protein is CASSARPGEGYYGYTF. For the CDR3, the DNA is TGCGCCAGCAGCGCTCGTCCAGGGGAAGGTTACTATGGCTACACCTTC. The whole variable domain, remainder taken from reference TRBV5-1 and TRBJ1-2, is KAGVTQTPRYLIKTRGQQVTLSCSPISGHRSVSWYQQTPGQGLQFLFEYFSETQRNKGNFPGRFSGRQFSNSRSEMNVSTLELGDSALYLCASSARPGEGYYGYTFGSGTRLTVV.

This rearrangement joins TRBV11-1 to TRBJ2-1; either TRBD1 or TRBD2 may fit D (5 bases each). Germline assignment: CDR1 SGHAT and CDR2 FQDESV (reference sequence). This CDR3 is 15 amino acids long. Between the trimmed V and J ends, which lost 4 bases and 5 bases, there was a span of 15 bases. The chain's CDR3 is CASSSRGATHNEQFF. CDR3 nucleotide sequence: TGTGCCAGCAGCTCGAGAGGGGCAACCCACAATGAGCAGTTCTTC.

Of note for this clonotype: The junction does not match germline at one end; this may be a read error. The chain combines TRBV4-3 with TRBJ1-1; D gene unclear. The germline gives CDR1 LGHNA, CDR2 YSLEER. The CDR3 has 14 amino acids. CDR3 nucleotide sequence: TGCGCCAGCAGCCAACGGACGGCGAACACTGATGCTTTCTTT. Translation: CASSQRTANTDAFF.

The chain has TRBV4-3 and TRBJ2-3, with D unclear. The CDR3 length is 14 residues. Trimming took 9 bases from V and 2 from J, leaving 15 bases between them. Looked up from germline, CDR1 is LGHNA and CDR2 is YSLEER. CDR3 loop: CASGNELFTDTQYF. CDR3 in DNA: TGCGCCAGTGGGAACGAACTTTTCACAGATACGCAGTATTTT.

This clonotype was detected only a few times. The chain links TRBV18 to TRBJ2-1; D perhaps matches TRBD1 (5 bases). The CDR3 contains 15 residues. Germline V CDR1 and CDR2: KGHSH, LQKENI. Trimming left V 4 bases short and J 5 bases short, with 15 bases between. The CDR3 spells CASSQSRASNNEQFF. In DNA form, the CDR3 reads TGTGCCAGCTCACAATCCAGGGCCTCTAACAATGAGCAGTTCTTC. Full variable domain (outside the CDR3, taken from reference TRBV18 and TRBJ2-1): NAGVMQNPRHLVRRRGQEARLRCSPMKGHSHVYWYRQLPEEGLKFMVYLQKENIIDESGMPKERFSAEFPKEGPSILRIQQVVRGDSAAYFCASSQSRASNNEQFFGPGTRLTVL.

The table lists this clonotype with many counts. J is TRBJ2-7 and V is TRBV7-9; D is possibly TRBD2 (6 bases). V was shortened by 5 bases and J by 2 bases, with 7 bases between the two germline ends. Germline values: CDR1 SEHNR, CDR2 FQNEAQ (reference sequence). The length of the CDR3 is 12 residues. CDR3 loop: CASSRLAYEQYF. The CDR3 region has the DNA TGTGCCAGCAGCAGACTAGCCTACGAGCAGTACTTC.

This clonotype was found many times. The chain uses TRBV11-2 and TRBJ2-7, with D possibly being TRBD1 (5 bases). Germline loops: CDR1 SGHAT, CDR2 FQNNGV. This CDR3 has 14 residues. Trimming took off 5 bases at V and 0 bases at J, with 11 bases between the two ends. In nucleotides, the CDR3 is TGTGCCAGCAGCAGGGTAGGGGACTCCTACGAGCAGTACTTC. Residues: CASSRVGDSYEQYF.

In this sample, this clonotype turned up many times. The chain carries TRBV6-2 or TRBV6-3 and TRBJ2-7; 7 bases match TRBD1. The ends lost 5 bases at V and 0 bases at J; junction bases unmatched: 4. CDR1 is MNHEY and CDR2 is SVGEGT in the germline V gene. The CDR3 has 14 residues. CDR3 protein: CASSRTGVSYEQYV. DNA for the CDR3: TGTGCCAGCAGTAGAACAGGGGTCTCCTACGAGCAGTACGTC.

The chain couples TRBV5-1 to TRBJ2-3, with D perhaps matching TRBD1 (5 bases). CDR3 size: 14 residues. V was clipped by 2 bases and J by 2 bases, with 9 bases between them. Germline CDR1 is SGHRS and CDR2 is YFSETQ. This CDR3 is CASSFRQTTDTQYF. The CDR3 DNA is TGCGCCAGCAGCTTTCGACAGACCACAGATACGCAGTATTTT.

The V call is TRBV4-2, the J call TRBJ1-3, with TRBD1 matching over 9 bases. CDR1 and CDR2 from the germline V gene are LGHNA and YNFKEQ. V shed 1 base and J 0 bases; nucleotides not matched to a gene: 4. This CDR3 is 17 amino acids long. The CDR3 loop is CASSQAGTGHSGNTIYF. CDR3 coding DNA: TGTGCCAGCAGCCAAGCCGGGACAGGGCACTCTGGAAACACCATATATTTT.

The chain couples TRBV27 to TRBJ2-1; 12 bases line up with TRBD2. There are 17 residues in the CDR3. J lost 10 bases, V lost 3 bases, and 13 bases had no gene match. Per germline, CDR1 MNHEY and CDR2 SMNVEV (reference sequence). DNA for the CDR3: TGTGCCAGCAGTTTCCCCCCTACTAGCGGGGGGCAGGGGGAGCAGTTCTTC. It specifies CASSFPPTSGGQGEQFF.

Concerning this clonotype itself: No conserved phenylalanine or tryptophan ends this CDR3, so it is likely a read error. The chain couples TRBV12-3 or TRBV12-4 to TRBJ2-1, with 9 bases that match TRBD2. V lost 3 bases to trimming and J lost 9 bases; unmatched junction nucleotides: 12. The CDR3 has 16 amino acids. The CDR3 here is CASSLVPSGEGGEQFC. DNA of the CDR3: TGTGCCAGCAGTTTGGTGCCTAGCGGGGAGGGCGGTGAGCAGTTCTGC.